A single sample is the source of the 32 T cell receptor beta chains below, sequenced in a study of monozygotic twins with inflammatory bowel disease. TCRdb re-called the 5' RACE reads and catalogs CDR3 proteins one per entry, DNA excluded. This sample contains about 300,000 distinct CDR3 sequences. The specimen sequenced was blood. The receptors originated from a human donor with ulcerative colitis or Crohn's disease, or a healthy co-twin of an affected twin (not recorded which).

The chain links TRBV15 to TRBJ2-7; TCRdb selects TRBD1, and the lack of DNA leaves this call unchecked. This CDR3 contains 15 residues. Germline V gene data show CDR1 as LNHNV and CDR2 as YYDKDF (reference sequence). CDR3: CATSTLGGVIYEQYF.

V gene TRBV6-5 combines with J gene TRBJ1-2. Germline V gene sequence: CDR1 MNHEY, CDR2 SVGAGI. CDR3 length: 14 residues. The CDR3 is CASSFQEGPYGYTF.

The V call is TRBV6-2 or TRBV6-3, the J call TRBJ2-5. Germline CDR1 and CDR2: MNHEY and SVGEGT. The CDR3 consists of 12 residues. The CDR3 sequence: CASRSRGETQYF.

The J gene is TRBJ2-1, the V gene TRBV7-2; there is no DNA to check the TCRdb D call of TRBD1. Per the germline V gene, CDR1 is SGHTA and CDR2 is FQGNSA. There are 15 residues in the CDR3. The CDR3 protein is CASSNGQGSYNEQFF.

The gene calls are TRBV7-2 and TRBJ1-6. Germline V gives CDR1 SGHTA, CDR2 FQGNSA. The CDR3 is 14 amino acids. Here the CDR3 reads CASSRRFEGSPLHF.

The V call is TRBV12-3 or TRBV12-4, the J call TRBJ1-2; TCRdb names TRBD1, which stays unverified in the absence of DNA. CDR3 length: 13 residues. The CDR3 is CASRTGGGYGYTF.

V is TRBV10-3 and J is TRBJ2-4; the TRBD2 assignment by TCRdb is unverifiable without DNA. The germline CDR1 and CDR2 sequences are ENHRY and SYGVKD. The CDR3 totals 18 residues. CDR3 amino acids: CAISEPGLAGGAKNIQYF.

The chain joins TRBV12-3 or TRBV12-4 to TRBJ1-1; the D gene TCRdb calls, TRBD1, cannot be checked with no DNA. The CDR3 is 15 amino acids. The CDR3 sequence is CASSMTGGASPSAFF.

V gene TRBV18 combines with J gene TRBJ2-1; TCRdb designates TRBD1, a call that cannot be tested without DNA. CDR1 is KGHSH and CDR2 is LQKENI in the germline V gene. The CDR3 runs to 16 residues. This CDR3 reads CASSYRDRESYNEQFF. Drawing the rest from reference TRBV18 and TRBJ2-1, the complete variable domain is NAGVMQNPRHLVRRRGQEARLRCSPMKGHSHVYWYRQLPEEGLKFMVYLQKENIIDESGMPKERFSAEFPKEGPSILRIQQVVRGDSAAYFCASSYRDRESYNEQFFGPGTRLTVL.

This rearrangement joins TRBV27 to TRBJ1-3. The germline V gene has CDR1 MNHEY and CDR2 SMNVEV (reference sequence). The CDR3 spans 15 residues. The CDR3 here is CASSFTAGNGHTIYF.

The chain's CDR3 is CASTPKGRVRGQETQYF. V and J are TRBV28 and TRBJ2-5; TCRdb's D call, TRBD1, is unchecked because there is no DNA. Germline CDR1 reads MDHEN; CDR2 reads SYDVKM. The length of the CDR3 is 17 residues.

The V and J genes are TRBV9 and TRBJ2-2; TCRdb gives TRBD1 as the D gene, but with no DNA this cannot be confirmed. Germline V gene data show CDR1 as SGDLS and CDR2 as YYNGEE. CDR3 length: 13 residues. This CDR3 is CASSSGFTGELFF.

The V gene is TRBV9, the J gene TRBJ2-1; TCRdb's D call, TRBD1, is unchecked because there is no DNA. Germline V gene lookup returns CDR1 SGDLS and CDR2 YYNGEE. The length of the CDR3 is 15 residues. Here the CDR3 reads CASSPRDRGSYEQFF.

This rearrangement joins TRBV11-2 to TRBJ2-4; TCRdb picks TRBD2, but there is no DNA to check that call. Germline CDR1 reads SGHAT; CDR2 reads FQNNGV. The CDR3 runs to 19 residues. The chain's CDR3 is CASSVLTSGDLRAKNIQYF.

This chain links TRBV27 with TRBJ2-7; with no DNA, the TCRdb D assignment of TRBD2 cannot be verified. This CDR3 is built from 14 residues. Germline assignment: CDR1 MNHEY and CDR2 SMNVEV (reference sequence). CDR3 in amino acids: CASSWGGRAYEQYF.

The chain carries TRBV20-1 and TRBJ1-4; TCRdb lists TRBD1, though no DNA is available to test this call. Germline CDR1 DFQATT, CDR2 SNEGSKA (reference sequence). The CDR3 runs to 14 residues. The CDR3 loop is CSAPDRIKREKLFF.

The genes are TRBV5-7 and TRBJ2-3; TCRdb lists TRBD2, though no DNA is available to test this call. TRBV5-7 is an ORF, with its function uncertain. The CDR3 has 16 residues. This CDR3 is CASSLDRGGHTDTQYF.

J is TRBJ2-1 and V is TRBV4-3; TCRdb designates TRBD2, a call that cannot be tested without DNA. Germline lookup yields CDR1 LGHNA and CDR2 YSLEER. The CDR3 contains 13 residues. The CDR3 sequence is CASSQNSRGDQFF.

This rearrangement joins TRBV29-1 to TRBJ2-1; TCRdb calls TRBD1, which cannot be checked without DNA. The CDR3 runs 15 residues. Germline V lookup: CDR1 SQVTM, CDR2 ANQGSEA. The CDR3 loop reads CSVRRDRGTYNEQFF.

The rearrangement links TRBV11-2 to TRBJ2-3; the D call of TRBD2 rests on TCRdb alone, since no DNA is present to check it. This CDR3 has 21 residues. The germline V gene has CDR1 SGHAT and CDR2 FQNNGV. The CDR3 loop reads CASSSTEGASGRPLRTDTQYF.

This chain connects TRBV25-1 to TRBJ2-6; TCRdb names TRBD1, which stays unverified in the absence of DNA. The germline gives CDR1 MGHDK, CDR2 SYGVNS. The CDR3 spans 18 residues. This CDR3 is CASSEYPGQGSGANVLTF.

The rearrangement links TRBV29-1 to TRBJ2-1; without DNA, the TCRdb call of TRBD2 cannot be checked. Germline V lookup: CDR1 SQVTM, CDR2 ANQGSEA. CDR3 length equals 14 residues. CDR3 sequence: CSAKPGLAGFEQFF.

This rearrangement joins TRBV28 to TRBJ2-7; TCRdb gives TRBD1 as the D gene, but with no DNA this cannot be confirmed. This CDR3 has 15 residues. Germline CDR1 and CDR2: MDHEN and SYDVKM. CDR3 region: CASSRGGTGGYEQYF.

CDR3 region: CASSRTSVGTDTQYF. The chain combines TRBV7-2 with TRBJ2-3; the TCRdb D gene call, TRBD2, has no DNA to confirm it. The CDR3 covers 15 residues. The germline CDR1 and CDR2 sequences are SGHTA and FQGNSA.

The V call is TRBV20-1, the J call TRBJ1-5. This CDR3 contains 16 residues. Germline V gives CDR1 DFQATT, CDR2 SNEGSKA (reference sequence). CDR3 amino acids: CSARDYAAGWDQPQHF.

The rearrangement uses TRBV9 and TRBJ2-7; absent DNA, TCRdb's TRBD1 call cannot be checked. Germline loops: CDR1 SGDLS, CDR2 YYNGEE. The CDR3 runs 14 residues. The CDR3 loop is CASSAGQIGHEQYF.

The chain joins TRBV20-1 to TRBJ2-1. Per germline, CDR1 DFQATT and CDR2 SNEGSKA (reference sequence). The CDR3 spans 15 residues. The CDR3 spells CSARDTGTHDNEQFF.

The V and J genes are TRBV7-6 and TRBJ2-7; the D gene TCRdb calls, TRBD2, cannot be checked with no DNA. Germline lookup yields CDR1 SGHVS and CDR2 FNYEAQ. The CDR3 loop spans 11 amino acids. This CDR3 reads CASRGPGLCYF.

The chain carries TRBV5-1 and TRBJ2-7. This CDR3 spans 14 amino acids. Germline values: CDR1 SGHRS, CDR2 YFSETQ. The chain's CDR3 is CASSWDRPTYEQYF.

V usage is TRBV5-1 and J usage is TRBJ2-1. Germline CDR1 is SGHRS and CDR2 is YFSETQ. The CDR3 loop spans 15 amino acids. This CDR3 reads CASSFEYSNYNEQFF.

The chain joins TRBV19 to TRBJ2-1; TCRdb calls TRBD2, which cannot be checked without DNA. Per the germline V gene, CDR1 is LNHDA and CDR2 is SQIVND (reference sequence). The CDR3 covers 15 residues. The chain's CDR3 is CASQAGIGGHNEQFF.

The rearrangement uses TRBV7-2 and TRBJ2-5; TCRdb's D gene call, TRBD1, goes unchecked for lack of DNA. This CDR3 is built from 14 residues. Germline V gene sequence: CDR1 SGHTA, CDR2 FQGNSA. CDR3 protein: CASSLGRRGETQYF.